Listed here are 17 T cell receptor beta chains from one sample, sequenced in a study of blood T cell repertoires in COVID-19. Generated by immunoSEQ multiplex PCR, the TCRdb table keeps only in-frame clones and is missing some. The sample contains roughly 87,000 clones, about 85% of which appear only once. The sequenced sample was peripheral blood. The receptor source for this set is a woman aged 80 or older with COVID-19, enrolled during active disease.

This rearrangement joins TRBV5-1 to TRBJ2-1, with 9 nucleotides matching TRBD1. The V segment lost 0 bases and the J segment 9 bases; nucleotides outside the gene matches: 4. CDR3 size: 14 residues. The germline gives CDR1 SGHRS, CDR2 YFSETQ. The CDR3 bases are TGCGCCAGCAGCTTGGAACAGGGGGCCGTTGAGCAGTTCTTC. Its protein product is CASSLEQGAVEQFF.

The chain uses TRBV30 and TRBJ1-5; 9 nucleotides line up with TRBD1. The CDR3 totals 15 residues. The trim removed 2 bases at V and 4 bases at J, leaving 6 bases unmatched. CDR1 and CDR2 from the germline V gene are GTSNPN and SVGIG (reference sequence). In DNA, the CDR3 is TGTGCCTGGAGTCCCACAGGACAGGGGAATCAGCCCCAGCATTTT. This gives the protein CAWSPTGQGNQPQHF.

This chain connects TRBV4-1 to TRBJ2-3, with 10 bases lining up with TRBD2. The ends lost 1 base at V and 3 bases at J; junction bases unmatched: 1. This CDR3 contains 15 residues. Germline assignment: CDR1 MGHRA and CDR2 YSYEKL. The CDR3 here is CASSQVTSGTDTQYF. DNA of the CDR3: TGCGCCAGCAGCCAAGTGACTAGCGGGACAGATACGCAGTATTTT.

The genes are TRBV5-1 and TRBJ2-1; the D is unclear. V shed 5 bases and J shed 0 bases, with 12 bases lying between them. The CDR3 runs 15 residues. CDR1 is SGHRS and CDR2 is YFSETQ in the germline V gene. The CDR3 is CASRNIRSSYNEQFF. CDR3 DNA: TGCGCCAGCAGAAACATACGAAGCTCCTACAATGAGCAGTTCTTC.

This sequence joins TRBV18 and TRBJ2-7; 11 bases agree with TRBD2. The CDR3 sequence is 14 residues long. With 2 bases clipped from V and 5 bases from J, the junction kept 2 bases outside the gene matches. Germline CDR1 reads KGHSH; CDR2 reads LQKENI. CDR3 in amino acids: CASSPTSGSDEQYF. The CDR3 DNA reads TGTGCCAGCTCACCAACTAGCGGGAGTGACGAGCAGTACTTC.

The rearrangement links TRBV7-3 to TRBJ2-1; tentatively, D is TRBD2 (6 bases). V was cut by 4 bases and J by 4 bases, with 8 bases left in between. Germline values: CDR1 SGHTA, CDR2 FQGTGA. This CDR3 contains 13 residues. CDR3 loop: CASSSGTYNEQFF. CDR3 DNA sequence: TGTGCCAGCAGCTCCGGGACTTACAATGAGCAGTTCTTC.

V usage is TRBV29-1 and J usage is TRBJ1-5; TRBD1 agrees at 9 bases. The CDR3 contains 13 residues. The ends lost 7 bases at V and 6 bases at J; junction bases unmatched: 7. CDR1 SQVTM and CDR2 ANQGSEA come from the germline V gene. DNA for the CDR3: TGCAGCGCCTGGACAGGGGAGGGTCAGCCCCAGCATTTT. As protein: CSAWTGEGQPQHF.

The chain links TRBV18 to TRBJ2-3; TRBD2 aligns across 9 bases. The CDR3 sequence is 15 residues long. Trimming cost V 6 bases and J 6 bases; bases outside gene matches: 10. Germline loops: CDR1 KGHSH, CDR2 LQKENI. The CDR3 DNA is TGTGCCAGCTCTTCCGCGGGGGGGCCGTTGGATACGCAGTATTTT. Its protein product is CASSSAGGPLDTQYF.

The chain combines TRBV7-2 with TRBJ2-7, with TRBD2 matching over 7 bases. The germline V gene has CDR1 SGHTA and CDR2 FQGNSA. Losses at the gene ends were 5 bases for V and 3 bases for J; bases not matched to a gene: 4. The CDR3 covers 13 residues. CDR3: CASSVGTNYEQYF. CDR3 nucleotide sequence: TGTGCCAGCAGCGTAGGGACTAACTACGAGCAGTACTTC.

V gene TRBV27 combines with J gene TRBJ2-7; D is perhaps TRBD1 (6 bases). Looked up from germline, CDR1 is MNHEY and CDR2 is SMNVEV (reference sequence). Trimming pared 2 bases from V and 3 bases from J, leaving 14 bases between. The CDR3 is made up of 15 amino acids. The CDR3 sequence is CASSLTGQLLYEQYF. CDR3 sequence (DNA): TGTGCCAGCAGTTTAACAGGGCAACTCCTCTACGAGCAGTACTTC.

In its sample, this clone was seen a few times. The J gene is TRBJ2-7, the V gene TRBV10-2, with 13 bases matching TRBD2. Germline CDR1 and CDR2: WSHSY and SAAADI. The V gene end was trimmed by 0 bases and the J gene end by 4 bases; junction bases not matched to a gene: 12. The CDR3 is made up of 19 amino acids. In nucleotides, the CDR3 is TGCGCCAGCAGTGAGTCCGGGACTAGCGGGACTTCTCGGCGGTACGAGCAGTACTTC. Protein product: CASSESGTSGTSRRYEQYF.

The CDR3 DNA is TGTGCCAGCAGCTTATTCTCCGGGGGGAACTATGGCTACACCTTC. This sequence encodes CASSLFSGGNYGYTF. The chain employs TRBV7-8 and TRBJ1-2; a weak D match, TRBD1 (5 bases). The CDR3 contains 15 residues. CDR1 and CDR2 (germline): SGHVS, FQNEAQ. Trimming took off 2 bases at V and 2 bases at J, with 12 bases between the two ends.

The rearrangement uses TRBV19 and TRBJ2-2, with TRBD2 matching over 8 bases. Germline V CDR1 and CDR2: LNHDA, SQIVND (reference sequence). The CDR3 is 15 residues long. The V segment lost 6 bases and the J segment 4 bases; nucleotides outside the gene matches: 7. CDR3 region: CASRSRGASTGELFF. The CDR3 coding sequence is TGTGCCAGTAGATCGCGGGGGGCGAGCACCGGGGAGCTGTTTTTT.

Here the CDR3 reads CASSPDRYYNEQFF. As DNA, the CDR3 is TGTGCCAGCAGCCCGGACAGGTATTACAATGAGCAGTTCTTC. This sequence joins TRBV7-3 and TRBJ2-1; the match to TRBD1 covers 7 bases. Germline V gene lookup returns CDR1 SGHTA and CDR2 FQGTGA. This CDR3 is 14 amino acids long. V was pared by 5 bases and J by 4 bases, with 5 bases of the junction left unmatched.

The rearrangement joins TRBV19 to TRBJ2-7, with 11 bases fitting TRBD1. In germline, CDR1 is LNHDA, CDR2 SQIVND (reference sequence). This CDR3 is built from 14 residues. Trimming took 5 bases from V and 6 from J; bases not matched to a gene: 6. The CDR3 DNA reads TGTGCCAGTAGTCCGGGACAGGGGGTGGGCGAGCAGTACTTC. It specifies CASSPGQGVGEQYF.

This clone showed up just once. This rearrangement joins TRBV14 to TRBJ2-1; D is perhaps TRBD2 (6 bases). The CDR3 covers 13 residues. V was pared by 4 bases and J by 4 bases, with 8 bases between. CDR1 SGHDN and CDR2 FVKESK come from the germline V gene. The CDR3 DNA sequence: TGTGCCAGCAGCCCGGACTATTACAATGAGCAGTTCTTC. Translating gives CASSPDYYNEQFF.

The chain uses TRBV4-1 and TRBJ2-1; D may be TRBD2 (5 bases). V was trimmed by 5 bases and J by 3 bases, leaving 8 bases between them. Germline values: CDR1 MGHRA, CDR2 YSYEKL. The CDR3 length is 13 residues. The CDR3 nucleotides are TGCGCCAGCAGCTTCCGGGGCTACAATGAGCAGTTCTTC. Its protein is CASSFRGYNEQFF.